The 4 T cell receptor beta chains below were found in one sample sequenced in a study of blood T cell repertoires in COVID-19. This table comes from immunoSEQ multiplex PCR, and its TCRdb copy is limited to in-frame clones, with some not included. The sample has about 400,000 clones, roughly 88% seen once. Sequenced: PBMCs or T cells enriched from blood (not recorded which). The receptors originated from a woman aged 25 to 39 with acute COVID-19.

This clone appeared a few times. The chain uses TRBV7-9 and TRBJ2-1; 7 bases are a match to TRBD1. The J segment lost 13 bases and the V segment lost 2 bases, leaving 5 bases of the junction unmatched. Germline CDR1 is SEHNR and CDR2 is FQNEAQ (reference sequence). There are 12 residues in the CDR3. The CDR3 coding sequence is TGTGCCAGCAGCTTATCCGACAGGGTCCAGTTCTTC. It yields the protein CASSLSDRVQFF.

The chain has TRBV9 and TRBJ1-2; 9 bases are shared with TRBD1. V dropped 3 bases and J dropped 8; count of bases not matched to a gene: 14. The CDR3 contains 16 residues. Germline V lookup: CDR1 SGDLS, CDR2 YYNGEE. The CDR3 DNA reads TGTGCCAGCAGCGAAAGAACAGGGGGCGCGGGAAAAGGCTACACCTTC. Amino acids: CASSERTGGAGKGYTF.

V is TRBV25-1 and J is TRBJ2-3; D is unclear. Germline V lookup: CDR1 MGHDK, CDR2 SYGVNS. This CDR3 has 16 amino acids. Trimming left V 1 base short and J 0 bases short, with 11 bases between. Here the CDR3 DNA reads TGTGCCAGCAGTGAATTTGTCCTCTCTAGCACAGATACGCAGTATTTT. Protein product: CASSEFVLSSTDTQYF.

This sequence joins TRBV6-2 or TRBV6-3 and TRBJ1-1; 9 nucleotides match TRBD1. Trimming removed 0 bases from V and 4 bases from J; junction bases left unmatched: 12. The CDR3 is 18 amino acids. Germline V gene data show CDR1 as MNHEY and CDR2 as SVGEGT. The DNA of the CDR3 is TGTGCCAGCAGTTACTCTGTCCCGGGACAGGGCTGGGTCACTGAAGCTTTCTTT. The encoded protein is CASSYSVPGQGWVTEAFF.